This record looks at one T cell receptor beta chain sequence and its context. What it recognizes is unknown. This entry is derived from a study of T-cell memory formation after mild COVID-19. In the study overall: Among the donors, TCR clusters were largely specific to each donor.

General study results and limits: Clones that contracted clustered mainly in CM and EM if CD4+ and in EMRA if CD8+.

The 5'RACE method, run with constant-segment primers, produced TCR alpha and TCR beta cDNA libraries (carrying sample barcodes and UMIs). From the 5' RACE reads, TCRdb called clonotypes with MiXCR, one entry per CDR3 protein. The sample records about 400,000 distinct CDR3 sequences, around 22% being singletons. Germline CDR1 reads MNHEY; CDR2 reads SVGAGI. The V gene end was trimmed by 5 bases and the J gene end by 2 bases; junction bases not matched to a gene: 5. The CDR3 runs 14 residues. This clonotype was obtained from an adult woman who had mild COVID-19 (a few samples of this study predate the infection). Cell type and time point are not known. The sequenced material came from PBMCs or a T cell subset sorted from them (not recorded which). The chain couples TRBV6-5 to TRBJ2-7; 8 bases are a match to TRBD2. The CDR3 DNA reads TGTGCCAGCAGTAACACGGGGGGGACCTACGAGCAGTACTTC. The encoded protein is CASSNTGGTYEQYF.